Listed below are T cell receptor beta chains from one sample, sequenced in a study of blood T cells in healthy people across ages. MiXCR, applied by TCRdb to the 5' RACE reads, yields one record per CDR3 protein. The repertoire holds around 2 million distinct CDR3 sequences, around 42% seen once, with approximately 22% in the top ten. The source material was blood. Every receptor here comes from a human donor in good health. CDR3s include the opening cysteine and the closing phenylalanine or tryptophan. The D gene is left open where the match is weak. For some rows the clone size is stated as once, few or many, or as a class when expanded; others skip it.

CDR3 DNA: TGCAGTGCTAAGACCCCAAAGGGATCCCACGAGCAGTACTTC; CDR3 protein: CSAKTPKGSHEQYF; clone size: few; V gene: TRBV20-1; J gene: TRBJ2-7; D gene: -
CDR3 DNA: TGTGCCATCAGCGAACACAAAGACCGCGGGACCAGCTCCTACAATGAGCAGTTCTTC; CDR3 protein: CAISEHKDRGTSSYNEQFF; clone size: few; V gene: TRBV10-3; J gene: TRBJ2-1; D gene: -
CDR3 DNA: TGTGCCAGCAATCGGGCCGGGAGCTCCTACAATGAGCAGTTCTTC; CDR3 protein: CASNRAGSSYNEQFF; clone size: few; V gene: TRBV27; J gene: TRBJ2-1; D gene: -
CDR3 DNA: TGTGCCAGTAGTAGCGATACAGGGGGAAACACTGAAGCTTTCTTT; CDR3 protein: CASSSDTGGNTEAFF; clone size: -; V gene: TRBV19; J gene: TRBJ1-1; D gene: TRBD1
CDR3 DNA: TGTGCCAGCAGTTACCCGTCAGGGTCCGGCACAGATACGCAGTATTTT; CDR3 protein: CASSYPSGSGTDTQYF; clone size: few; V gene: TRBV6-5; J gene: TRBJ2-3; D gene: -
CDR3 DNA: TGCGCCAGCAGCCAAGATTCCCGCAATCAGCCCCAGCATTTT; CDR3 protein: CASSQDSRNQPQHF; clone size: -; V gene: TRBV4-3; J gene: TRBJ1-5; D gene: -
CDR3 DNA: TGTGCCAGCGAGGGGGAAAATCAGCCCCAGCATTTT; CDR3 protein: CASEGENQPQHF; clone size: -; V gene: TRBV7-9; J gene: TRBJ1-5; D gene: -
CDR3 DNA: TGTGCGAGCCAGGGGCAGGGAAATTCGGGGGCCAACGTCCTGACTTTC; CDR3 protein: CASQGQGNSGANVLTF; clone size: -; V gene: TRBV25-1; J gene: TRBJ2-6; D gene: -
CDR3 DNA: TGCAGTGCTATTCCTCTGCGAAATAGCAATCAGCCCCAGCATTTT; CDR3 protein: CSAIPLRNSNQPQHF; clone size: once; V gene: TRBV20-1; J gene: TRBJ1-5; D gene: -
CDR3 DNA: TGTGCCAGCAGTGTGTTACTCTTTAATCAGCCCCAGCATTTT; CDR3 protein: CASSVLLFNQPQHF; clone size: -; V gene: TRBV28; J gene: TRBJ1-5; D gene: -
CDR3 DNA: TGTGCCAGCAGCCAAGTCCGGGCTGGGGCCAACGTCCTGACTTTC; CDR3 protein: CASSQVRAGANVLTF; clone size: -; V gene: TRBV4-2; J gene: TRBJ2-6; D gene: -
CDR3 DNA: TGTGCCACCGTAGGCGTCGGGGCGGGCTCTTCCTACAATGAGCAGTTCTTC; CDR3 protein: CATVGVGAGSSYNEQFF; clone size: -; V gene: TRBV6-1; J gene: TRBJ2-1; D gene: -
CDR3 DNA: TGTGCCAGCAGCTTAGTTATCGATACGCAGTATTTT; CDR3 protein: CASSLVIDTQYF; clone size: -; V gene: TRBV7-9; J gene: TRBJ2-3; D gene: -
CDR3 DNA: TGTGCCAGCAGTGGTTCTTCAGTGAGCACAGATACGCAGTATTTT; CDR3 protein: CASSGSSVSTDTQYF; clone size: -; V gene: TRBV6-4; J gene: TRBJ2-3; D gene: -
CDR3 DNA: TGCAGCCCCGGGGGGGGGCCGAGCTCCTACAATGAGCAGTACTTC; CDR3 protein: CSPGGGPSSYNEQYF; clone size: -; V gene: TRBV29-1; J gene: TRBJ2-7; D gene: TRBD2
CDR3 DNA: TGTGCCAGCAGTTTTCACCATGGGACTAGTAACTACGAGCAGTACTTC; CDR3 protein: CASSFHHGTSNYEQYF; clone size: -; V gene: TRBV27; J gene: TRBJ2-7; D gene: TRBD2
CDR3 DNA: TGTGCCAGCAGTCCCCCCGGGGGAAGCAACGAGCAGTACTTC; CDR3 protein: CASSPPGGSNEQYF; clone size: -; V gene: TRBV28; J gene: TRBJ2-7; D gene: -
CDR3 DNA: TGTGCCAGCACCAACGGTCTAGGGGGCAATGGCTACACCTTC; CDR3 protein: CASTNGLGGNGYTF; clone size: -; V gene: TRBV6-5; J gene: TRBJ1-2; D gene: TRBD1
CDR3 DNA: TGCGCCAGCAGCCAAGTTAGACTAAGGATCCAAACGCCCAAATGGGAGCAGTTCTTC; CDR3 protein: CASSQVRLRIQTPKWEQFF; clone size: -; V gene: TRBV4-1; J gene: TRBJ2-1; D gene: -
CDR3 DNA: TGTGCCAGCAGCTTAGAATTAGTAGGTACAGGGAACACTGAAGCTTTCTTT; CDR3 protein: CASSLELVGTGNTEAFF; clone size: -; V gene: TRBV7-9; J gene: TRBJ1-1; D gene: -
CDR3 DNA: TGTGCCAGCACCTCGAGTGGGGATGGCACTGAAGCTTTCTTT; CDR3 protein: CASTSSGDGTEAFF; clone size: -; V gene: TRBV2; J gene: TRBJ1-1; D gene: -
CDR3 DNA: TGTGCCAGCAGTTACTCCGTCTCAGGGGGAATGAACACTGAAGCTTTCTTT; CDR3 protein: CASSYSVSGGMNTEAFF; clone size: few; V gene: TRBV6-5; J gene: TRBJ1-1; D gene: TRBD1
CDR3 DNA: TGTGCCAGCAGCGGGACAGGGGGCTGGGGAGATGGCTACACCTTC; CDR3 protein: CASSGTGGWGDGYTF; clone size: few; V gene: TRBV12-3/TRBV12-4; J gene: TRBJ1-2; D gene: TRBD1
CDR3 DNA: TGTGCCAGCAGCCCTCAGATAGGAAACACTGAAGCTTTCTTT; CDR3 protein: CASSPQIGNTEAFF; clone size: -; V gene: TRBV9; J gene: TRBJ1-1; D gene: -
CDR3 DNA: TGCGCCAGCAGCCAAGATCACCGGGATCAAGAGACCCAGTACTTC; CDR3 protein: CASSQDHRDQETQYF; clone size: -; V gene: TRBV4-3; J gene: TRBJ2-5; D gene: -
CDR3 DNA: TGCGCCAGCAGCCTCCAGTTGACTAGCGGGGGCTACGAGCAGTACTTC; CDR3 protein: CASSLQLTSGGYEQYF; clone size: once; V gene: TRBV4-3; J gene: TRBJ2-7; D gene: TRBD2
CDR3 DNA: TGTGCCAGCCACCCCCTGGACAGCTACAATGAGCAGTTCTTC; CDR3 protein: CASHPLDSYNEQFF; clone size: few; V gene: TRBV9; J gene: TRBJ2-1; D gene: -
CDR3 DNA: TGCGCCAGCAGCTTGGCCGAAAGTCAGGGGGTCTATGGCTACACCTTC; CDR3 protein: CASSLAESQGVYGYTF; clone size: -; V gene: TRBV5-1; J gene: TRBJ1-2; D gene: TRBD1
CDR3 DNA: TGTGCCAGCAGTTTGCCACTACAGGGTGGGGGGGATCAGCCCCAGCATTTT; CDR3 protein: CASSLPLQGGGDQPQHF; clone size: -; V gene: TRBV12-3/TRBV12-4; J gene: TRBJ1-5; D gene: -
CDR3 DNA: TGTGCCAGCAGTTACGCACTAGCTGGATCCTACAATGAGCAGTTCTTC; CDR3 protein: CASSYALAGSYNEQFF; clone size: -; V gene: TRBV6-2/TRBV6-3; J gene: TRBJ2-1; D gene: -
CDR3 DNA: TGCAGTGCTATAGACAGGATCCTAGGTCCCTACGAGCAGTACTTC; CDR3 protein: CSAIDRILGPYEQYF; clone size: few; V gene: TRBV20-1; J gene: TRBJ2-7; D gene: -
CDR3 DNA: TGTGCCAGCAGCTTCCCCCTAGCGGGGGTAAACAATGAGCAGTTCTTC; CDR3 protein: CASSFPLAGVNNEQFF; clone size: once; V gene: TRBV7-2; J gene: TRBJ2-1; D gene: TRBD2
CDR3 DNA: TGTGCCAGCAGTTTATCGCCAGGGGCAGGGCGAGGAGGCTACACCTTC; CDR3 protein: CASSLSPGAGRGGYTF; clone size: few; V gene: TRBV28; J gene: TRBJ1-2; D gene: -
CDR3 DNA: TGTGCCAGCAGTGTCCAGGGGGTCCACACTGAAGCTTTCTTT; CDR3 protein: CASSVQGVHTEAFF; clone size: few; V gene: TRBV12-3/TRBV12-4; J gene: TRBJ1-1; D gene: TRBD1
CDR3 DNA: TGTGCCAGCACCTTCCGGACAGGGGGCAATGAGCAGTTCTTC; CDR3 protein: CASTFRTGGNEQFF; clone size: many; V gene: TRBV6-6; J gene: TRBJ2-1; D gene: TRBD1
CDR3 DNA: TGTGCCAGCAGATGGACTCTTACAGGGGACGAGCAGTACTTC; CDR3 protein: CASRWTLTGDEQYF; clone size: -; V gene: TRBV6-5; J gene: TRBJ2-7; D gene: TRBD1
CDR3 DNA: TGTGCCAGCGCCGGACAGAACAATCAGCCCCAGCATTTT; CDR3 protein: CASAGQNNQPQHF; clone size: -; V gene: TRBV7-2; J gene: TRBJ1-5; D gene: -
CDR3 DNA: TGTGCCAGCAGCTTAGGCCCTAGCGGGGGGCGAAAGACCCAGTACTTC; CDR3 protein: CASSLGPSGGRKTQYF; clone size: once; V gene: TRBV7-6; J gene: TRBJ2-5; D gene: TRBD2
CDR3 DNA: TGTGCCAGCAGCTTAGCCCCAAGTGAGCAGTTCTTC; CDR3 protein: CASSLAPSEQFF; clone size: -; V gene: TRBV7-2; J gene: TRBJ2-1; D gene: -
CDR3 DNA: TGCAGTGCTAGGTTAGGGGGCTCGGAAGGAAACACCATATATTTT; CDR3 protein: CSARLGGSEGNTIYF; clone size: few; V gene: TRBV20-1; J gene: TRBJ1-3; D gene: TRBD1
CDR3 DNA: TGTGCCAGCAGCTCCCCGGATCCACCTTATGGCTACACCTTC; CDR3 protein: CASSSPDPPYGYTF; clone size: -; V gene: TRBV7-8; J gene: TRBJ1-2; D gene: -